This TCR beta chain was found in a study of OX40 agonist ivuxolimab in advanced cancers. Study overall: Patients were around 83% male with ages roughly 23 to 90, mean 60.

Libraries were prepared by immunoSEQ multiplex PCR; TCRdb keeps only in-frame clonotypes and omits some of them. The sample has about 23,000 clones; around four fifths are singletons. Trimming took 4 bases from V and 1 from J, leaving 4 bases between them. Looked up from germline, CDR1 is PRHDT and CDR2 is FYEKMQ (reference sequence). The CDR3 is 12 amino acids. The material was CD4+ or CD8+ T cells sorted from blood, obtained in a trial of the OX40 agonist ivuxolimab. The receptor comes from an adult with an advanced solid tumor such as melanoma, head and neck, liver or kidney cancer. The rearrangement joins TRBV13 to TRBJ2-5, with D hard to call. CDR3 nucleotides: TGTGCCAGCAGCTCCCGCCAAGAGACCCAGTACTTC. Its translation: CASSSRQETQYF.